This TCR beta chain came from a study of CD8 T cells in ankylosing spondylitis. The CDR3 spans 11 residues. The V gene's germline CDR1 is DFQATT and CDR2 SNEGSKA (reference sequence). The ends lost 6 bases at V and 6 bases at J; junction bases unmatched: 2. Notes on the study in general: A TCR beta motif made of about 8 highly homologous variants seemed typical of ankylosing spondylitis blood. Some of the motif variants had earlier been found in reactive arthritis patients' fluid and blood. Matched ankylosing spondylitis synovial fluid reportedly contained a significantly enriched population of disease-linked clones.

This clonotype was observed a few times. What it recognizes is unknown. TCRdb re-called the 5' RACE reads through MiXCR, storing one row per CDR3 protein. The sample carries approximately 290,000 distinct CDR3 sequences, roughly 20% recorded once. This receptor was identified in a female donor with ankylosing spondylitis or in good health (not recorded which). This rearrangement joins TRBV20-1 to TRBJ2-4; 7 nucleotides align to TRBD1. Material: blood, either unsorted or a sorted T cell fraction (not recorded which). The CDR3 is CSARQGNIQYF. The CDR3 coding sequence is TGCAGTGCGCGACAGGGAAACATTCAGTACTTC.